Only a few counts were recorded for the clone carrying this T cell receptor (beta chain). Its matching antigen is unknown. Nominal health characterized the donors when sampled, though unrecorded immune exposures were likely. PCR amplification relied on 60 Vbeta primers (plus 13 Jbeta primers). The repertoire was sequenced with immunoSEQ multiplex PCR; TCRdb's copy has only in-frame clones and lacks some. This sample has 150,000 to 200,000 clones, with roughly a tenth found just once. The entry originates in a study of cytomegalovirus exposure and HLA in healthy donors. Study results and caveats: Accurate predictions that matched the HLA-A and HLA-B alleles of most subjects were reportedly made from TCR beta sequences.

The sequencing input was PBMCs. The receptor's source is a woman between 25 and 40 years old in good health and CMV-seropositive.

In DNA form, the CDR3 reads TGTGCCAGCAGTGAAGAGGGTTCTGGGGCGACCTACTACAATGAGCAGTTCTTC. Translation: CASSEEGSGATYYNEQFF. This chain joins TRBV2 and TRBJ2-1, with D perhaps TRBD1 (5 bases). Germline CDR1 reads SNHLY; CDR2 reads FYNNEI. This CDR3 spans 18 amino acids. The V gene lost 1 base and the J gene lost 3 bases, with 19 bases spanning the gap.